These 27 T cell receptor beta chains originate from one sample sequenced in a study of T cell repertoires in cytomegalovirus infection. TCRdb reprocessed the reads with MiXCR, giving one entry per CDR3 protein. The top ten clones hold 13% of a sample with more than 400,000 distinct CDR3 sequences, about 25% of them seen once. Sequencing was done on a sample of PBMCs. These TCRs come from a human donor in good health (CMV status not recorded). Some clones in this sample may be carry-over from other donors' samples.

This clonotype has at least ten counts. The V gene is TRBV7-2, the J gene TRBJ2-3; TRBD1 is a possible D gene (6 bases). Per the germline V gene, CDR1 is SGHTA and CDR2 is FQGNSA. Trimming took off 3 bases at V and 6 bases at J, with 13 bases between the two ends. The CDR3 runs 14 residues. The CDR3 DNA is TGTGCCAGCAGCTTTAAACAGGGAATGGATACGCAGTATTTT. Translated: CASSFKQGMDTQYF.

This rearrangement joins TRBV19 to TRBJ1-2, with 7 bases identical to TRBD1. After removal of 4 bases from V and 2 bases from J, the junction contained 7 bases not matched to a gene. Germline CDR1 LNHDA, CDR2 SQIVND (reference sequence). There are 15 residues in the CDR3. CDR3 in DNA: TGTGCCAGTAGTAGGGGACAGACCTCCAACTATGGCTACACCTTC. It encodes CASSRGQTSNYGYTF.

This chain links TRBV20-1 with TRBJ1-5, with TRBD1 as a possible D gene (6 bases). The V end was cut by 4 bases, the J end by 0 bases, with 16 bases between. Germline CDR1 DFQATT, CDR2 SNEGSKA (reference sequence). There are 16 residues in the CDR3. This chain's CDR3 is CSANPPGQLSNQPQHF. The CDR3 DNA follows: TGCAGTGCTAATCCCCCAGGACAGCTTAGCAATCAGCCCCAGCATTTT.

This clonotype was observed a few times. The V gene is TRBV23-1, the J gene TRBJ1-1; D might be TRBD1 (6 bases). TRBV23-1 is classed as an ORF, of uncertain function. V dropped 5 bases and J dropped 2 bases, with 18 bases sitting between them. The CDR3 has 16 amino acids. DNA for the CDR3: TGCGCCAGCAGTTACCTTAGACAGGCGAAAAACACTGAAGCTTTCTTT. Protein sequence: CASSYLRQAKNTEAFF.

As concerns this clonotype: The CDR3 does not end in the conserved phenylalanine or tryptophan, so this is likely a read error. This chain connects TRBV7-2 to TRBJ2-7; 13 nucleotides agree with TRBD2. The CDR3 is 18 residues long. J gave up 4 bases and V 0 bases, and 9 bases lay outside the gene matches. The germline gives CDR1 SGHTA, CDR2 FQGNSA. The DNA of the CDR3 is TGTGCCAGCAGCTTAGCTAGCGGACTAGCGGGAGCTATGTACGAGCAGTACCTC. Residues: CASSLASGLAGAMYEQYL.

The chain employs TRBV29-1 and TRBJ2-7; a possible D gene is TRBD2 (5 bases). CDR1 is SQVTM, CDR2 ANQGSEA, per germline. Trimming stripped 7 bases from V and 9 bases from J, with 22 bases between. The CDR3 has 13 residues. CDR3 residues: CSATSTGSLGQYF. CDR3 coding DNA: TGCAGCGCCACGTCCACGGGATCCCTCGGGCAGTACTTC.

This chain uses TRBV23-1 with TRBJ2-2, with TRBD1 as a possible D gene (6 bases). TRBV23-1 is known as an ORF, though its function is uncertain. Trimming cost V 4 bases and J 4 bases, with 16 bases left between them. The CDR3 has 16 residues. The CDR3 sequence: CASSLMHTGSTGELFF. The CDR3 DNA follows: TGCGCCAGCAGTCTCATGCATACAGGGAGCACCGGGGAGCTGTTTTTT.

The chain carries TRBV6-2 or TRBV6-3 and TRBJ2-1, with D perhaps assigned TRBD1 or TRBD2 (5 bases each). The CDR3 runs 16 residues. The ends were cut back, 0 bases at V and 6 bases at J, with 15 bases in the middle. Germline V lookup: CDR1 MNHEY, CDR2 SVGEGT. The CDR3 sequence: CASSYSGTDPSNEQFF. CDR3 in DNA: TGTGCCAGCAGTTACTCCGGGACCGACCCTAGCAATGAGCAGTTCTTC.

This chain connects TRBV11-2 to TRBJ1-1; D remains unclear. The CDR3 runs to 13 residues. The V end was cut by 0 bases, the J end by 11 bases, with 13 bases between. Germline V lookup: CDR1 SGHAT, CDR2 FQNNGV. The CDR3 nucleotides are TGTGCCAGCAGCTTAGAGGCCAGTCTCCCCGCTTTCTTT. This gives the protein CASSLEASLPAFF.

This clonotype was counted at least ten times. The chain uses TRBV7-2 and TRBJ1-2; maybe TRBD1 (5 bases). The CDR3 is 14 amino acids. Per germline, CDR1 SGHTA and CDR2 FQGNSA. V lost 0 bases to trimming and J lost 5 bases, with 10 bases between them. The CDR3 DNA reads TGTGCCAGCAGCTTAGCCCTGACAGAGTATGGCTACACCTTC. This translates into CASSLALTEYGYTF.

This clonotype was observed a few times. This chain connects TRBV6-1 to TRBJ2-3, with a weak D call TRBD2 (6 bases). Germline CDR1 and CDR2: MNHNS and SASEGT. Trimming stripped 11 bases from V and 5 bases from J, with 17 bases between. This CDR3 spans 13 amino acids. In DNA form, the CDR3 reads TGTGCCGGATCGGTCCTCGGGGGAGATACGCAGTATTTT. Translating it yields CAGSVLGGDTQYF.

The gene calls are TRBV24-1 and TRBJ2-5; D is unclear. The CDR3 length is 14 residues. Trimming stripped 4 bases from V and 3 bases from J, with 11 bases between. Germline V gives CDR1 KGHDR, CDR2 SFDVKD. CDR3 sequence: CATSETTRKETQYF. The CDR3 DNA reads TGTGCCACCAGTGAAACGACGCGCAAAGAGACCCAGTACTTC.

V and J are TRBV28 and TRBJ1-2; 7 nucleotides match TRBD1. The CDR3 contains 17 residues. V trimming: 3 bases; J trimming: 0 bases; junction bases outside the gene matches: 10. Germline assignment: CDR1 MDHEN and CDR2 SYDVKM. The CDR3 loop reads CASSLQPGTAANYGYTF. CDR3 DNA sequence: TGTGCCAGCAGTTTGCAGCCAGGGACAGCAGCTAACTATGGCTACACCTTC.

This clonotype has at least ten counts. The chain has TRBV7-2 and TRBJ1-3; no definite D call. V was cut by 6 bases and J by 4 bases, with 10 bases left in between. Germline CDR1 SGHTA, CDR2 FQGNSA. The CDR3 is made up of 13 amino acids. The CDR3 sequence: CASSLYEGNTIYF. For the CDR3, the DNA is TGTGCCAGCAGTCTTTATGAAGGAAACACCATATATTTT.

This rearrangement joins TRBV12-3 or TRBV12-4 to TRBJ1-1, with TRBD1 as a possible D gene (5 bases). There are 15 residues in the CDR3. The V end was cut by 7 bases, the J end by 4 bases, with 19 bases between. The CDR3 coding sequence is TGTGCCAGCACCAAAGGGGCCTCTTGGGGCACTGAAGCTTTCTTT. Translated, it gives CASTKGASWGTEAFF.

The chain carries TRBV12-3 or TRBV12-4 and TRBJ1-2; D not resolved. The CDR3 is 13 amino acids. The germline V and J ends were trimmed by 1 base and 8 bases, with 11 bases remaining between them. In DNA form, the CDR3 reads TGTGCCAGCAGTTTAGGTTTCCCAGGCGGCTACACCTTC. Residues: CASSLGFPGGYTF.

The chain joins TRBV12-3 or TRBV12-4 to TRBJ2-3; either TRBD1 or TRBD2 may fit D (5 bases each). Deletions cut 4 bases from V and 2 bases from J, with 13 bases between. This CDR3 has 15 residues. The chain's CDR3 is CASSSSFGATDTQYF. CDR3 nucleotides: TGTGCCAGCAGTTCCTCATTCGGGGCCACAGATACGCAGTATTTT.

This clonotype has only a few counts. CDR3 nucleotide sequence: TGTGCCAGCAGTAAGGTAGCGAACACCGGGGAGCTGTTTTTT. The encoded protein is CASSKVANTGELFF. The V gene is TRBV5-4, the J gene TRBJ2-2; D gene uncertain. This CDR3 has 14 amino acids. Per the germline V gene, CDR1 is SGHNT and CDR2 is YYREEE (reference sequence). The V end was cut by 5 bases, the J end by 0 bases, with 8 bases between.

This sequence joins TRBV29-1 and TRBJ2-1; D is uncertain. The V gene lost 5 bases and the J gene lost 9 bases, with 20 bases spanning the gap. The CDR3 sequence is 14 residues long. Germline V gene data show CDR1 as SQVTM and CDR2 as ANQGSEA. For the CDR3, the DNA is TGCAGCGTTTTACGGGCCATTACCTCCAGTGAGCAGTTCTTC. It is translated as CSVLRAITSSEQFF.

This clonotype was observed at least ten times. The chain employs TRBV7-2 and TRBJ2-1, with D possibly matching TRBD2 (6 bases). This CDR3 spans 14 amino acids. Looked up from germline, CDR1 is SGHTA and CDR2 is FQGNSA. V dropped 1 base and J dropped 4 bases, with 8 bases sitting between them. The CDR3 is CASSLGLDYNEQFF. In DNA form, the CDR3 reads TGTGCCAGCAGCTTAGGACTAGATTACAATGAGCAGTTCTTC.

This clonotype was picked up a small number of times. V gene TRBV7-2 combines with J gene TRBJ2-3; TRBD1 aligns across 7 bases. In germline, CDR1 is SGHTA, CDR2 FQGNSA. V trimming: 8 bases; J trimming: 4 bases; junction bases outside the gene matches: 12. The CDR3 is 15 amino acids. The CDR3 bases are TGTGCCAGCGGATATCAGACAGGGCTCTCAGATACGCAGTATTTT. Translation gives CASGYQTGLSDTQYF.

This chain uses TRBV24-1 with TRBJ2-3; D gene unclear. CDR3 length: 14 residues. V lost 7 bases and J lost 2, with 12 bases in between. In germline, CDR1 is KGHDR, CDR2 SFDVKD. CDR3 DNA: TGTGCCACCAGCAAAGGGATCTCCACAGATACGCAGTATTTT. This translates into CATSKGISTDTQYF.

This clonotype was observed a handful of times. The chain carries TRBV5-1 and TRBJ1-2; D not certain. This CDR3 spans 17 amino acids. CDR1 SGHRS and CDR2 YFSETQ come from the germline V gene. Deletions cut 1 base from V and 3 bases from J, with 19 bases between. The CDR3: CASSLTYTPRADYGYTF. CDR3 coding DNA: TGCGCCAGCAGCTTGACCTACACCCCCCGGGCAGACTATGGCTACACCTTC.

The chain employs TRBV4-1 and TRBJ2-3, with D hard to call. Germline V CDR1 and CDR2: MGHRA, YSYEKL. The CDR3 contains 13 residues. The V end lost 3 bases, the J end lost 7 bases, and 11 bases lay between the germline ends. CDR3 sequence reads: CASSHPRVNTQYF. The CDR3 DNA reads as TGCGCCAGCAGCCACCCACGGGTAAATACGCAGTATTTT.

This clonotype was detected a few times. V and J are TRBV7-2 and TRBJ1-1; D is possibly TRBD1 (5 bases). Trimming cost V 1 base and J 6 bases, with 9 bases left between them. The CDR3 loop spans 13 amino acids. Germline V gene sequence: CDR1 SGHTA, CDR2 FQGNSA. CDR3 nucleotides: TGTGCCAGCAGCTTAGATTGGGGGTCTGAAGCTTTCTTT. Translating gives CASSLDWGSEAFF.

As DNA, the CDR3 is TGCGCCAGCAGCTTGGCGGGCAGGGACACAGATACGCAGTATTTT. Protein sequence: CASSLAGRDTDTQYF. This chain links TRBV5-1 with TRBJ2-3; D may be TRBD1 (5 bases). V lost 0 bases, J lost 2 bases, and 10 bases lay in between. Germline V lookup: CDR1 SGHRS, CDR2 YFSETQ. This CDR3 is 15 amino acids long.

The table lists this clonotype with a few counts. The genes are TRBV6-2 or TRBV6-3 and TRBJ2-1; 8 positions match TRBD2. J lost 6 bases, V lost 6 bases, and 4 bases had no gene match. Per germline, CDR1 MNHEY and CDR2 SVGEGT. This CDR3 comprises 13 residues. The CDR3 sequence is CASSTGRGNEQFF. In nucleotides, the CDR3 is TGTGCCAGCAGCACCGGGAGGGGCAATGAGCAGTTCTTC.